Each of the 25 T cell receptor beta chains below was sequenced from the same sample in a study of blood T cells in healthy people across ages. Together with a sample-barcoded 5' primer, a J-beta primer mix was included in a second PCR lasting roughly 6 to 12 cycles. MiXCR, run by TCRdb on the 5' RACE reads, gives a single entry per CDR3 protein. The table has around 1.5 million distinct CDR3 sequences, 35% to 45% seen once; the top ten hold 7% to 9.5%. Specimen: blood. These receptors all come from a woman aged 18-30 years in good health.

This clonotype turned up a few times. One end of the junction does not line up with germline, which may come from a read error. This sequence joins TRBV7-8 and TRBJ2-3; the D is unclear. The CDR3 sequence is 15 residues long. The V gene's germline CDR1 is SGHVS and CDR2 FQNEAQ. CDR3: CASSLGAYSTDTQYF. The CDR3 DNA is TGTGCCAGCAGTTTAGGCGCGTATAGCACAGATACGCAGTATTTT.

The chain is built from TRBV6-1 and TRBJ1-1; possible D gene TRBD1, 5 bases. Trimming took 7 bases from V and 1 from J, leaving 10 bases between them. This CDR3 is built from 13 residues. CDR1 MNHNS and CDR2 SASEGT come from the germline V gene. CDR3 region: CASILGANTEAFF. As DNA, the CDR3 is TGTGCCAGCATCCTAGGGGCGAACACTGAAGCTTTCTTT.

This clonotype has only a few counts. V is TRBV20-1 and J is TRBJ1-5, with D possibly being TRBD1 (6 bases). V lost 5 bases to trimming and J lost 2 bases, with 22 bases between them. This CDR3 contains 17 residues. CDR1 DFQATT and CDR2 SNEGSKA come from the germline V gene (reference sequence). CDR3 sequence: CSAPSSRGLVGNQPQHF. The DNA of the CDR3 is TGCAGTGCTCCCTCGTCCAGGGGACTCGTTGGCAATCAGCCCCAGCATTTT.

The rearrangement uses TRBV27 and TRBJ2-7; the D gene could be TRBD1 or TRBD2 (5 bases each). Germline loops: CDR1 MNHEY, CDR2 SMNVEV (reference sequence). The CDR3 is 13 residues long. The V and J ends lost 4 bases and 5 bases respectively, with 12 bases between them. The CDR3 nucleotides read TGTGCCAGCAGTTATTGGGGGAACCACGAGCAGTACTTC. It codes for CASSYWGNHEQYF.

J is TRBJ2-7 and V is TRBV12-5; D is tentatively TRBD1 or TRBD2 (5 bases each). The germline V gene has CDR1 LGHNT and CDR2 FRNRAP. V shed 1 base and J shed 7 bases, with 14 bases lying between them. The CDR3 length is 14 residues. In DNA, the CDR3 is TGTGCTAGTGGTTTGGGAGGGGACCGTAGTGAGCAGTACTTC. Encoded protein: CASGLGGDRSEQYF.

The chain recombines TRBV4-1 with TRBJ2-7; no firm D call. In germline, CDR1 is MGHRA, CDR2 YSYEKL. Trimming cost V 0 bases and J 7 bases, with 10 bases left between them. This CDR3 is built from 13 residues. The CDR3 nucleotides read TGCGCCAGCAGCCAAGAGGCTAACAATGAGCAGTACTTC. Translated, it gives CASSQEANNEQYF.

The rearrangement links TRBV20-1 to TRBJ2-2; the D gene could be TRBD1 or TRBD2 (7 bases each). The CDR3 has 18 amino acids. Germline loops: CDR1 DFQATT, CDR2 SNEGSKA (reference sequence). Between the trimmed V and J ends, which lost 6 bases and 3 bases, there was a span of 26 bases. In DNA, the CDR3 is TGCAGTGCGCGGGGGTGGGGACAGCATACCCCCGACACCGGGGAGCTGTTTTTT. This translates into CSARGWGQHTPDTGELFF.

V gene TRBV6-1 combines with J gene TRBJ2-3, with 15 bases matching TRBD2. V was clipped by 4 bases and J by 2 bases; unmatched bases: 7. The CDR3 is 18 residues long. Germline-derived CDR1 and CDR2 are MNHNS and SASEGT. The CDR3 spells CASSAGTSGRQTTDTQYF. The CDR3 nucleotides read TGTGCCAGCAGTGCCGGGACTAGCGGGAGGCAGACCACAGATACGCAGTATTTT.

The chain has TRBV11-3 and TRBJ2-1; no firm D call. There are 14 residues in the CDR3. The germline V gene has CDR1 SGHNT and CDR2 YENEEA. Deletions cut 5 bases from V and 4 bases from J, with 12 bases between. CDR3 bases: TGTGCCAGCAGCCCCCGTGGGAATTACAATGAGCAGTTCTTC. Its protein is CASSPRGNYNEQFF.

The V call is TRBV10-1, the J call TRBJ1-1; D is unclear. The V gene's germline CDR1 is WNHNN and CDR2 SYGVQD (reference sequence). The length of the CDR3 is 13 residues. The germline V and J ends were trimmed by 2 bases and 4 bases, with 8 bases remaining between them. The CDR3: CASSEAISTEAFF. In DNA form, the CDR3 reads TGCGCCAGCAGTGAGGCGATTTCCACTGAAGCTTTCTTT.

The genes are TRBV7-9 and TRBJ2-2; a possible D gene is TRBD1 (7 bases). The CDR3 is 19 residues long. The V and J ends lost 4 bases and 3 bases respectively, with 24 bases between them. Germline CDR1 and CDR2: SEHNR and FQNEAQ (reference sequence). This CDR3 is CASSSGGRPGQPHTGELFF. DNA of the CDR3: TGTGCCAGCAGCTCAGGGGGGAGACCGGGACAGCCACACACCGGGGAGCTGTTTTTT.

This clonotype showed up just a few times. V gene TRBV28 combines with J gene TRBJ2-3; 7 bases fit TRBD2. This CDR3 has 15 residues. Losses at the gene ends were 5 bases for V and 1 base for J; bases not matched to a gene: 6. CDR1 MDHEN and CDR2 SYDVKM come from the germline V gene. CDR3 nucleotides: TGTGCCAGCAGTCGAAGCGGGGTTGGCACAGATACGCAGTATTTT. Encoded protein: CASSRSGVGTDTQYF.

In its sample, this clonotype was seen a few times. The V and J genes are TRBV2 and TRBJ2-3, with 7 nucleotides matching TRBD2. With 8 bases clipped from V and 4 bases from J, the junction kept 12 bases outside the gene matches. Per germline, CDR1 SNHLY and CDR2 FYNNEI. The CDR3 length is 15 residues. CDR3 sequence reads: CASQGLVILPDTQYF. CDR3 sequence (DNA): TGTGCCAGCCAAGGACTAGTGATCCTCCCAGATACGCAGTATTTT.

This clonotype was found a few times. This sequence joins TRBV2 and TRBJ2-7; 10 bases are a match to TRBD1. Losses at the gene ends were 3 bases for V and 4 bases for J; bases not matched to a gene: 12. The CDR3 loop spans 17 amino acids. The germline V gene has CDR1 SNHLY and CDR2 FYNNEI. CDR3 coding DNA: TGTGCCAGCAGTGAGGCAGTAGGGACAGGGGTTTTTTACGAGCAGTACTTC. This gives the protein CASSEAVGTGVFYEQYF.

Turning to this clonotype: The junction differs from germline at one of its ends, possibly a read error. For the CDR3, the DNA is TGTACCTGGAGTCCCCGGACAGGATGGGGCTACACCTTC. This gives the protein CTWSPRTGWGYTF. The gene calls are TRBV30 and TRBJ1-2, with 7 nucleotides matching TRBD1. This CDR3 has 13 residues. CDR1 is GTSNPN, CDR2 SVGIG, per germline (reference sequence).

The chain is built from TRBV21-1 and TRBJ1-5. TRBV21-1 is classified as a pseudogene. The length of the CDR3 is 14 residues. This CDR3 reads CASSKEPAMQPQHF. CDR3 sequence (DNA): TGTGCCAGCAGCAAAGAACCCGCGATGCAGCCCCAGCATTTT.

This clonotype was counted a few times. V gene TRBV2 combines with J gene TRBJ2-4, with D perhaps matching TRBD1 (5 bases). The V gene's germline CDR1 is SNHLY and CDR2 FYNNEI. Trimming took off 7 bases at V and 0 bases at J, with 10 bases between the two ends. This CDR3 has 14 residues. The CDR3 reads CASNPGLAKNIQYF. CDR3 in DNA: TGTGCCAGCAACCCAGGGCTAGCCAAAAACATTCAGTACTTC.

V is TRBV12-3 or TRBV12-4 and J is TRBJ2-7; D not resolved. This CDR3 comprises 13 residues. Trimming removed 6 bases from V and 5 bases from J, with 14 bases in between. The CDR3 DNA reads as TGTGCCAGCAGCCTAGGACGGCTAGACGAGCAGTACTTC. Amino acids: CASSLGRLDEQYF.

There are a few counts of this clonotype. The genes are TRBV7-2 and TRBJ1-1, with unresolved D. V was pared by 5 bases and J by 6 bases, with 13 bases between. CDR3 size: 13 residues. The germline gives CDR1 SGHTA, CDR2 FQGNSA. The CDR3 nucleotides read TGTGCCAGCAGCCCATACAATGGGGCTGAAGCTTTCTTT. Translation: CASSPYNGAEAFF. The complete variable domain, with remaining parts taken from reference TRBV7-2 and TRBJ1-1, reads GAGVSQSPSNKVTEKGKDVELRCDPISGHTALYWYRQSLGQGLEFLIYFQGNSAPDKSGLPSDRFSAERTGGSVSTLTIQRTQQEDSAVYLCASSPYNGAEAFFGQGTRLTVV.

There are a few counts of this clonotype. The chain employs TRBV11-1 and TRBJ2-5; D is uncertain. The CDR3 extends over 17 amino acids. Looked up from germline, CDR1 is SGHAT and CDR2 is FQDESV (reference sequence). Trimming stripped 2 bases from V and 5 bases from J, with 21 bases between. This chain's CDR3 is CASSLRRLPSFGETQYF. The CDR3 region has the DNA TGTGCCAGCAGCTTACGAAGACTTCCCTCGTTCGGGGAGACCCAGTACTTC.

This clonotype occurred a few times. The chain employs TRBV6-6 and TRBJ1-5, with a weak D call TRBD1 (5 bases). Trimming removed 9 bases from V and 0 bases from J, with 12 bases in between. The CDR3 spans 14 residues. The germline gives CDR1 MNHNY, CDR2 SVGAGI (reference sequence). CDR3 protein: CASGGDYSNQPQHF. CDR3 nucleotide sequence: TGTGCCAGTGGGGGGGACTATAGCAATCAGCCCCAGCATTTT.

The genes are TRBV10-3 and TRBJ2-5, with unresolved D. CDR1 and CDR2 (germline): ENHRY, SYGVKD. This CDR3 is built from 13 residues. Trimming left V 9 bases short and J 2 bases short, with 13 bases between. The CDR3 spells CAIALDWQETQYF. For the CDR3, the DNA is TGTGCCATTGCCCTAGACTGGCAAGAGACCCAGTACTTC.

Note on this clonotype: The junction does not match germline at one end; this may be a read error. J is TRBJ1-1 and V is TRBV5-1; tentative D call: TRBD1 (5 bases). The germline V gene encodes CDR1 SGHRS and CDR2 YFSETQ. The length of the CDR3 is 16 residues. The CDR3 sequence: CAGSWGLSGDSIEAFF. CDR3 nucleotide sequence: TGCGCCGGCAGCTGGGGGTTGTCCGGGGATTCTATTGAAGCTTTCTTT. The entire variable domain, with the rest obtained from reference TRBV5-1 and TRBJ1-1, is as follows: KAGVTQTPRYLIKTRGQQVTLSCSPISGHRSVSWYQQTPGQGLQFLFEYFSETQRNKGNFPGRFSGRQFSNSRSEMNVSTLELGDSALYLCAGSWGLSGDSIEAFFGQGTRLTVV.

This clonotype was picked up a small number of times. The V gene is TRBV20-1, the J gene TRBJ2-5; 14 positions agree with TRBD2. From germline, CDR1 is DFQATT and CDR2 SNEGSKA (reference sequence). The V gene end was trimmed by 6 bases and the J gene end by 6 bases; junction bases not matched to a gene: 12. This CDR3 region has 16 residues. Here the CDR3 reads CSARTRGTSGGQTQYF. CDR3 in DNA: TGCAGTGCGAGAACTAGGGGGACTAGCGGGGGTCAGACCCAGTACTTC.

There are a few counts of this clonotype. The gene calls are TRBV5-1 and TRBJ2-5, with 10 nucleotides matching TRBD2. Germline assignment: CDR1 SGHRS and CDR2 YFSETQ. The CDR3 is 17 residues long. With V trimmed by 0 bases and J by 1 base, 6 bases remained unmatched. The CDR3 DNA sequence: TGCGCCAGCAGCTTGGCCTCTGGGACTAGCGCCCAAGAGACCCAGTACTTC. Residues: CASSLASGTSAQETQYF.